The 29 T cell receptor beta chains below were found in one sample sequenced in a study of vaccination effects on CD4 cells after COVID-19. These receptors are not linked to any known antigen. After expansion with viral peptide pools in the ViraFEST assay, antigen-specific CD4+ T cells were sequenced. When roughly eleven days of culture had elapsed, CD4+ T cells were isolated. The participants, recipients of two vaccine doses, got either BNT162b2 or mRNA-1273. The repertoire was sequenced with immunoSEQ multiplex PCR; TCRdb's copy has only in-frame clones and lacks some. The sample consists of 67,000 or so clones, 80% to 85% of them appearing once. The material was CD4+ T cells from PBMCs cultured with HCoV-229E spike peptides, obtained after COVID-19 vaccination. The receptors originated from a human donor who received a COVID-19 vaccine.

CDR3: CASSWTRPDNEKLFF. The CDR3, as DNA: TGTGCCAGCTCCTGGACAAGGCCAGATAATGAAAAACTGTTTTTT. This chain links TRBV6-6 with TRBJ1-4; a possible D gene is TRBD1 (5 bases). Trimming shortened V by 8 bases and J by 4 bases, and 17 bases separated the two germline ends. The CDR3 covers 15 residues. Germline assignment: CDR1 MNHNY and CDR2 SVGAGI (reference sequence).

Notes on this clone: A junction boundary mismatches the germline segment, possibly from a read error. The chain employs TRBV30 and TRBJ1-2; D might be TRBD1 (5 bases). In germline, CDR1 is GTSNPN, CDR2 SVGIG (reference sequence). This CDR3 has 13 residues. DNA of the CDR3: TGTGTCTGGACATCTCGTTCCGGCTATGGCTACACCTTC. This encodes CVWTSRSGYGYTF.

This chain links TRBV15 with TRBJ2-2; D is ambiguous. The CDR3 runs to 17 residues. Germline CDR1 and CDR2: LNHNV and YYDKDF (reference sequence). V was clipped by 0 bases and J by 0 bases, with 11 bases between them. In DNA form, the CDR3 reads TGTGCCACCAGCAGAGAGTCGGGTAGCACGAACACCGGGGAGCTGTTTTTT. Translation gives CATSRESGSTNTGELFF.

The chain uses TRBV29-1 and TRBJ1-2; no definite D call. Trimming removed 0 bases from V and 2 bases from J, with 10 bases in between. CDR3 size: 14 residues. Germline V gene lookup returns CDR1 SQVTM and CDR2 ANQGSEA. In DNA, the CDR3 is TGCAGCGTTGAAGATCCGACGGAAAACTATGGCTACACCTTC. Protein: CSVEDPTENYGYTF.

V usage is TRBV3-1 (or the pseudogene TRBV3-2) and J usage is TRBJ2-5, with D unresolved. Trimming left V 0 bases short and J 9 bases short, with 5 bases between. Germline CDR1 LGHDT, CDR2 YNNKEL (reference sequence). This CDR3 is 11 amino acids long. CDR3 residues: CASSQDFPQYF. The CDR3 DNA follows: TGTGCCAGCAGCCAAGACTTTCCCCAGTACTTC.

This rearrangement joins TRBV5-8 to TRBJ2-5; TRBD2 matches at 9 bases. The trim removed 2 bases at V and 5 bases at J, leaving 13 bases unmatched. This CDR3 contains 17 residues. Germline V gene lookup returns CDR1 SGHTS and CDR2 YDEGEE. CDR3 sequence: CASSFGELAGGKETQYF. CDR3 DNA sequence: TGTGCCAGCAGCTTTGGGGAACTCGCGGGGGGGAAGGAGACCCAGTACTTC.

The rearrangement links TRBV24-1 to TRBJ2-2, with D unresolved. Trimming took off 1 base at V and 7 bases at J, with 6 bases between the two ends. CDR3 size: 13 residues. The germline V gene has CDR1 KGHDR and CDR2 SFDVKD. The chain's CDR3 is CATSDFSVGELFF. The DNA of the CDR3 is TGTGCCACCAGTGATTTTTCTGTCGGGGAGCTGTTTTTT.

The chain couples TRBV5-5 to TRBJ2-1; 7 nucleotides align to TRBD1. The CDR3 covers 16 residues. Trimming took 0 bases from V and 5 from J; bases not matched to a gene: 8. The germline V gene has CDR1 SGHKS and CDR2 YYEKEE (reference sequence). For the CDR3, the DNA is TGTGCCAGCAGCTTGGTTTACCGGACAGGAGACAATGAGCAGTTCTTC. This translates into CASSLVYRTGDNEQFF.

V is TRBV6-5 and J is TRBJ1-5; 7 bases map to TRBD1. CDR1 is MNHEY, CDR2 SVGAGI, per germline. This CDR3 is built from 15 residues. Trimming cost V 7 bases and J 2 bases; bases outside gene matches: 8. CDR3: CASTKQGTGNQPQHF. As DNA, the CDR3 is TGTGCCAGCACCAAACAGGGGACCGGCAATCAGCCCCAGCATTTT.

The chain combines TRBV9 with TRBJ1-3; D uncertain. Germline V gene lookup returns CDR1 SGDLS and CDR2 YYNGEE. The V end was cut by 4 bases, the J end by 0 bases, with 11 bases between. This CDR3 contains 15 residues. The CDR3 sequence: CASSTGLSSGNTIYF. In nucleotides, the CDR3 is TGTGCCAGCAGCACGGGCCTTAGCTCTGGAAACACCATATATTTT.

CDR3 amino acids: CASSPRKGLGELFF. The CDR3 DNA sequence: TGTGCCAGCTCACCTCGCAAGGGGCTCGGGGAGCTGTTTTTT. The chain employs TRBV18 and TRBJ2-2, with D perhaps TRBD1 (5 bases). Trimming stripped 3 bases from V and 7 bases from J, with 12 bases between. Germline V gene data show CDR1 as KGHSH and CDR2 as LQKENI. The CDR3 is 14 residues long.

The chain joins TRBV2 to TRBJ1-4, with no clear D. The CDR3 is 12 amino acids. V dropped 6 bases and J dropped 7 bases, with 9 bases sitting between them. Germline CDR1 and CDR2: SNHLY and FYNNEI. CDR3 loop: CASRGRSEKLFF. The CDR3 nucleotides read TGTGCCAGCAGAGGGAGGAGTGAAAAACTGTTTTTT.

The chain joins TRBV29-1 to TRBJ2-3; D might be TRBD2 (5 bases). Germline-derived CDR1 and CDR2 are SQVTM and ANQGSEA. Between the trimmed V and J ends, which lost 3 bases and 4 bases, there was a span of 5 bases. CDR3 length: 11 amino acids. The CDR3: CSVERADTQYF. The CDR3 region has the DNA TGCAGCGTTGAGAGGGCAGATACGCAGTATTTT.

CDR3: CASSSGQGRTPTYEQYV. DNA of the CDR3: TGTGCCAGCAGCTCTGGACAGGGCCGCACTCCTACCTACGAGCAGTACGTC. The V call is TRBV28, the J call TRBJ2-7; 8 nucleotides match TRBD1. The V gene's germline CDR1 is MDHEN and CDR2 SYDVKM. V lost 6 bases to trimming and J lost 2 bases; unmatched junction nucleotides: 15. The CDR3 is 17 amino acids.

This chain connects TRBV5-8 to TRBJ1-1; TRBD1 might be the D (5 bases). The CDR3 spans 13 residues. Germline V CDR1 and CDR2: SGHTS, YDEGEE. V was trimmed by 9 bases and J by 1 base, leaving 13 bases between them. CDR3 sequence reads: CANQYDRNTEAFF. CDR3 bases: TGTGCCAACCAATATGACAGGAACACTGAAGCTTTCTTT.

The V gene is TRBV4-1, the J gene TRBJ1-3; TRBD1 is a possible D gene (5 bases). The V end was cut by 3 bases, the J end by 1 base, with 10 bases between. This CDR3 is 15 amino acids long. The germline gives CDR1 MGHRA, CDR2 YSYEKL. The CDR3 coding sequence is TGCGCCAGCAGCCAGGTATCAGGGTCTGGAAACACCATATATTTT. The encoded protein is CASSQVSGSGNTIYF.

This clone was seen only a few times. V usage is TRBV6-2 or TRBV6-3 and J usage is TRBJ2-1; 11 bases align to TRBD2. The CDR3 length is 16 residues. The V gene's germline CDR1 is MNHEY and CDR2 SVGEGT. V was clipped by 6 bases and J by 4 bases; unmatched bases: 8. CDR3 loop: CASSRVGTSGYNEQFF. Here the CDR3 DNA reads TGTGCCAGCAGCCGAGTTGGGACTAGCGGTTACAATGAGCAGTTCTTC.

V usage is TRBV7-2 and J usage is TRBJ1-2; D perhaps matches TRBD1 (5 bases). Germline CDR1 SGHTA, CDR2 FQGNSA. The CDR3 is 15 residues long. V was clipped by 0 bases and J by 0 bases, with 8 bases between them. The CDR3 sequence is CASSLAQESNYGYTF. CDR3 nucleotides: TGTGCCAGCAGCTTAGCACAGGAATCTAACTATGGCTACACCTTC.

V gene TRBV7-8 combines with J gene TRBJ2-7; D gene uncertain. The CDR3 sequence is 13 residues long. V was shortened by 2 bases and J by 9 bases, with 14 bases between the two germline ends. The germline CDR1 and CDR2 sequences are SGHVS and FQNEAQ. For the CDR3, the DNA is TGTGCCAGCAGCTTATCAGAGGCCCAAGTGCAGTACGTC. The encoded protein is CASSLSEAQVQYV.

DNA of the CDR3: TGTGCCAGCTCACTAGTTGGGCCTGCGACAGGGATCAATCAGCCCCAGCATTTT. This translates into CASSLVGPATGINQPQHF. The rearrangement links TRBV18 to TRBJ1-5, with 7 bases fitting TRBD1. J was trimmed by 3 bases and V by 4 bases; bases with no gene match: 15. This CDR3 has 18 residues. The germline V gene encodes CDR1 KGHSH and CDR2 LQKENI.

The chain carries TRBV4-1 and TRBJ1-1; D gene unclear. V was cut by 0 bases and J by 5 bases, with 7 bases left in between. CDR1 is MGHRA, CDR2 YSYEKL, per germline. This CDR3 region has 13 residues. CDR3 sequence reads: CASSQDRQTEAFF. In DNA form, the CDR3 reads TGCGCCAGCAGCCAAGACCGCCAAACTGAAGCTTTCTTT.

This clone is termed medium-sized. The V call is TRBV5-4, the J call TRBJ1-2, with 9 bases lining up with TRBD1. Trimming at V came to 4 bases and at J to 2 bases, leaving 3 bases not matched to a gene. The CDR3 runs to 14 residues. Germline V gene lookup returns CDR1 SGHNT and CDR2 YYREEE (reference sequence). The chain's CDR3 is CASSRDRVNYGYTF. In DNA, the CDR3 is TGTGCCAGCAGCCGGGACAGGGTGAACTATGGCTACACCTTC.

The J gene is TRBJ1-4, the V gene TRBV19, with D hard to call. Germline loops: CDR1 LNHDA, CDR2 SQIVND (reference sequence). The CDR3 runs to 14 residues. V was shortened by 6 bases and J by 8 bases, with 16 bases between the two germline ends. The CDR3 DNA sequence: TGTGCCAGTAGCCCGATTGCCTCGGGGGAAAAACTGTTTTTT. It specifies CASSPIASGEKLFF.

The chain couples TRBV2 to TRBJ2-5, with D uncertain. V was clipped by 3 bases and J by 2 bases, with 10 bases between them. Germline assignment: CDR1 SNHLY and CDR2 FYNNEI. The CDR3 totals 14 residues. The CDR3 is CASSDRWGQETQYF. CDR3 coding DNA: TGTGCCAGCAGTGATCGATGGGGTCAAGAGACCCAGTACTTC. The full variable domain, its missing parts supplied by reference TRBV2 and TRBJ2-5, is EPEVTQTPSHQVTQMGQEVILRCVPISNHLYFYWYRQILGQKVEFLVSFYNNEISEKSEIFDDQFSVERPDGSNFTLKIRSTKLEDSAMYFCASSDRWGQETQYFGPGTRLLVL.

The V and J genes are TRBV7-9 and TRBJ1-2, with D possibly being TRBD1 (5 bases). Germline V gives CDR1 SEHNR, CDR2 FQNEAQ (reference sequence). The length of the CDR3 is 15 residues. V was trimmed by 4 bases and J by 4 bases, leaving 16 bases between them. CDR3 DNA sequence: TGTGCCAGCAGCTCCAATACCCAGGGTATCTATGGCTACACCTTC. Encoded protein: CASSSNTQGIYGYTF.

The CDR3 region has the DNA TGTGCCATCAGTGAGTACCGGGACAGCCGAACTAACACTGAAGCTTTCTTT. Translating it yields CAISEYRDSRTNTEAFF. The V and J genes are TRBV10-3 and TRBJ1-1; 7 nucleotides line up with TRBD1. There are 17 residues in the CDR3. J was trimmed by 2 bases and V by 1 base; bases with no gene match: 10. CDR1 and CDR2 from the germline V gene are ENHRY and SYGVKD.

In its sample, this clone was seen once. The identical CDR3 is also encoded by other nucleotide sequences in the sample. V usage is TRBV7-2 and J usage is TRBJ1-5; D is undetermined. The CDR3 loop spans 12 amino acids. Germline values: CDR1 SGHTA, CDR2 FQGNSA. V was pared by 1 base and J by 4 bases, with 2 bases between. CDR3: CASSLGNQPQHF. DNA of the CDR3: TGTGCCAGCAGCTTAGGGAATCAGCCCCAGCATTTT.

The rearrangement links TRBV5-1 to TRBJ2-5; 11 bases are shared with TRBD2. Germline V gene sequence: CDR1 SGHRS, CDR2 YFSETQ. The ends lost 3 bases at V and 2 bases at J; junction bases unmatched: 6. The CDR3 has 16 residues. The CDR3 sequence is CASSWRLAGIQETQYF. CDR3 nucleotide sequence: TGCGCCAGCAGCTGGAGACTAGCGGGGATACAAGAGACCCAGTACTTC.

V gene TRBV9 combines with J gene TRBJ1-1; no firm D call. Germline CDR1 reads SGDLS; CDR2 reads YYNGEE. The CDR3 totals 16 residues. V shed 0 bases and J shed 4 bases, with 16 bases lying between them. The CDR3 protein is CASSVGGPTSGTEAFF. The DNA for the CDR3 is TGTGCCAGCAGCGTAGGCGGACCCACCTCCGGCACTGAAGCTTTCTTT.